Sequencing of this T cell receptor beta chain was carried out in a study of T-cell reconstitution after alpha-beta-depleted transplantation in children. This clonotype was found a few times. The authors prepared the TCRbeta library with unique molecular identifiers. TCRdb ran MiXCR on the PCR reads and lists one entry per CDR3 protein. This table holds a few hundred thousand distinct CDR3 sequences, about 9.5% found once. Trimming pared 6 bases from V and 0 bases from J, leaving 12 bases between. The CDR3 is 15 residues long. The chain couples TRBV12-3 or TRBV12-4 to TRBJ1-3; D remains unclear. Sequencing used PBMCs from the stem cell graft donor, obtained from the stem cell graft. The clonotype comes from a human donor who donated a stem cell graft to a child with acute lymphoblastic leukemia. This CDR3 reads CASRADGASGNTIYF. Here the CDR3 DNA reads TGTGCCAGCAGGGCAGACGGAGCCTCTGGAAACACCATATATTTT.